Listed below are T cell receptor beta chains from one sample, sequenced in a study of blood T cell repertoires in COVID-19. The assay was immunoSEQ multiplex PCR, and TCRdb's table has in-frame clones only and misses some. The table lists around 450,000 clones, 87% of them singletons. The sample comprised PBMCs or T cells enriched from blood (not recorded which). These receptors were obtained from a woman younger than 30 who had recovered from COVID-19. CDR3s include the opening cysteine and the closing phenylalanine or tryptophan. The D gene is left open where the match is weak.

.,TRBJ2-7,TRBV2,CASSSNRDPSYEQYF
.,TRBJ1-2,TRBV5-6,CASSLIGARRGYTF
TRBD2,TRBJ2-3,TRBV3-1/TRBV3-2,CASSQTGLDSDTQYF
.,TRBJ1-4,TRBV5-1,CASSFQGMANEKLFF
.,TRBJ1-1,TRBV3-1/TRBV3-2,CASSLRQLNTEAFF
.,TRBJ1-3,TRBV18,CASSPPGQVSGNTIYF
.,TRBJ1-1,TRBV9,CASSPRKGETAEAFF
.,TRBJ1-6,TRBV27,CASSFLGSNSPLHF
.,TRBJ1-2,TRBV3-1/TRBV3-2,CASSQEYAPMDGYTF
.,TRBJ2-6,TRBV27,CASSFAGQPSGANVLTF
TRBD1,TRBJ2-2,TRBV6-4,CASSRDSYTGELFF
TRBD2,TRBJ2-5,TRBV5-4,CASSLGAGAGETQYF
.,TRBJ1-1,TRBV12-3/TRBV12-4,CASRRASGTEAFF
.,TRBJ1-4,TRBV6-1,CASSEYSGHQEKLFF
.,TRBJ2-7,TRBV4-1,CASSQDFAYEQYF
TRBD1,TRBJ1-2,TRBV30,CAWSVENRGGYGYTF
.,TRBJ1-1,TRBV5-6,CASSWAPEGSTEAFF
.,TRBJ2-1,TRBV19,CASSMGLDSIEQFF
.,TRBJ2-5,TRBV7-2,CASSLGLVQETQYF
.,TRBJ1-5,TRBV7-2,CASSLHYDPGQPQHF
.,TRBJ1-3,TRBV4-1,CASSSRQSLSGNTIYF
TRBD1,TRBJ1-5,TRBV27,CASRTGGQPQHF
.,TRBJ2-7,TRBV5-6,CASSGHPTVTPEQYF
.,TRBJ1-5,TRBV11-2,CASSLGWAQPQHF
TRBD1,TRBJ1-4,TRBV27,CASSLSRTGTNEKLFF
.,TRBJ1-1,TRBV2,CASSEFRSFTEAFF
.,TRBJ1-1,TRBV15,CATSRDIEGDTEAFF
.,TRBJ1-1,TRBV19,CASSIDLLGGEAFF
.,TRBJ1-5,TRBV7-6,CASSLVAYRGGDQPQHF
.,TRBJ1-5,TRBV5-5,CASSSTGYSNQPQHF
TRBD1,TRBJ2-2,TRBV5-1,CASSRLTGTNTGELFF
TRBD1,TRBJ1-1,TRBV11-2,CASSFTPGQGVWATEAFF
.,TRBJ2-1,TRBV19,CASSMSFPGRENNEQFF
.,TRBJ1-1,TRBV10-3,CAISGAGGGITEAFF
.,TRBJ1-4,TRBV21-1,CASSKVQGARRREKLFF
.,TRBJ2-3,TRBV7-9,CASSLTPQGDTQYF
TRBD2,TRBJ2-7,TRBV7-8,CASSTRYSMFSGGSSLYEQYF
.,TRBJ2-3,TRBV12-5,CASGPADTQYF
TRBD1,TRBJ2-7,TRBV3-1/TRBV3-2,CASSQGDRSTYEQYF
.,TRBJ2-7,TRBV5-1,CASSLGHEQYF
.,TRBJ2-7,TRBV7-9,CASSSEDSHEQYF
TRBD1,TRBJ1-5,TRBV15,CATSRSRDRDGDSNQPQHF
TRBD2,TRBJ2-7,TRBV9,CASSPSGGAPEQYF
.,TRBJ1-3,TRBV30,CAWSLQQGGDSGNTIYF
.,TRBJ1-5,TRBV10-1,CASSESSQPQHF
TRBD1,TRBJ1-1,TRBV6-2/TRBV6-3,CASSYAGQGVGRTEAFF
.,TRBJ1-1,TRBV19,CASKTAGIGNTEAFF
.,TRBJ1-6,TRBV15,CATGAVESSYNSPLHF
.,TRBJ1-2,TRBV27,CASTPDLTTGRGGYTF
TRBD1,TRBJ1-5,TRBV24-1,CATSDRDRAQPQHF
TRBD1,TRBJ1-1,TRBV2,CATGQGMGTEAFF
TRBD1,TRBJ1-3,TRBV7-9,CAIPDRLSGNTIYF
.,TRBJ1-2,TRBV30,CACMGGSNYGYTF